The present T cell receptor beta chain was sequenced within a study of CD8 T cells in ankylosing spondylitis. Study-wide findings and caveats: There was a TCR beta motif, made of several highly homologous variants, that appeared characteristic of ankylosing spondylitis blood. Earlier studies detected some motif variants in reactive arthritis synovial fluid and blood.

In making TCR beta libraries, quantitative 5'-RACE with molecular barcodes was used. TCRdb analysed the 5' RACE reads with MiXCR anew, one entry per CDR3 protein. The table has fewer than 450,000 distinct CDR3 sequences, over 15% seen once; the top ten hold approximately 1%. On this clonotype: Its antigen remains unknown.

This CDR3 has 16 amino acids. The J segment lost 0 bases and the V segment lost 4 bases, leaving 6 bases of the junction unmatched. Germline assignment: CDR1 MDHEN and CDR2 SYDVKM. This chain joins TRBV28 and TRBJ2-1; 7 bases match TRBD2. Sequenced input: blood, either unsorted or a sorted T cell fraction (not recorded which). This clonotype was obtained from a male donor with ankylosing spondylitis. The CDR3 DNA reads as TGTGCCAGCAGTTCCCCTAGCGGAGTCTCCTACAATGAGCAGTTCTTC. Its protein is CASSSPSGVSYNEQFF.